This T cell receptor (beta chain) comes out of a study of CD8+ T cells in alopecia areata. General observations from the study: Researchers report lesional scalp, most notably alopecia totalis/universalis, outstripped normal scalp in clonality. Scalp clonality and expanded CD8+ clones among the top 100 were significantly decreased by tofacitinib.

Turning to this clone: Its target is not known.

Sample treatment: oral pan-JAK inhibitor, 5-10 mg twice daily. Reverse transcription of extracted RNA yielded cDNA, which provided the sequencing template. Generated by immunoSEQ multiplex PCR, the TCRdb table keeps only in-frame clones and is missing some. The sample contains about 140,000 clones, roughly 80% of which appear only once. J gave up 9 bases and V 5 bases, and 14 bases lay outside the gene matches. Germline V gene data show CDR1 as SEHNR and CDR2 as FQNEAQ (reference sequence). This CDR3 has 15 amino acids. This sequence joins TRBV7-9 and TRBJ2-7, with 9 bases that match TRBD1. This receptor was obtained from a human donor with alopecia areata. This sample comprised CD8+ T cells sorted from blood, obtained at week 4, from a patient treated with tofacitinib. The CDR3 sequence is CASSPGTGRGWGQYF. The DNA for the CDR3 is TGTGCCAGCAGCCCTGGGACAGGGAGAGGCTGGGGGCAGTACTTC.